This entry lists 20 T cell receptor beta chains sequenced from one sample in a study of CD8+CD57+ T cells in acquired aplastic anemia. Genomic DNA templated the TCR beta VDJ and CDR3 profiling. Each CDR3 protein is one row after TCRdb ran MiXCR on the reads. The sample has about 64,000 distinct CDR3 sequences, 45% to 70% seen once. Sequenced input: sorted CD4+, CD8+, or CD8+CD57+ T cells (not recorded which) from PBMCs. These receptor sequences come from a human donor in good health, serving as a control.

This chain joins TRBV11-1 and TRBJ2-3; weak D call: TRBD2 (6 bases). The CDR3 contains 16 residues. Trimming pared 5 bases from V and 4 bases from J, leaving 19 bases between. CDR1 is SGHAT and CDR2 is FQDESV in the germline V gene (reference sequence). The CDR3 region is CASSLLDGEVADTQYF. In DNA form, the CDR3 reads TGTGCCAGCAGCCTACTCGATGGGGAGGTCGCAGATACGCAGTATTTT.

The gene calls are TRBV20-1 and TRBJ1-5; a weak D match, TRBD1 (5 bases). From germline, CDR1 is DFQATT and CDR2 SNEGSKA (reference sequence). The CDR3 extends over 16 amino acids. The V end was cut by 0 bases, the J end by 5 bases, with 17 bases between. The CDR3 DNA reads as TGCAGTGCTAGAGAGGGCAGGGTGGGGGGTTATCAGCCCCAGCATTTT. Residues: CSAREGRVGGYQPQHF.

The rearrangement links TRBV29-1 to TRBJ2-3; 15 positions agree with TRBD2. J lost 4 bases, V lost 5 bases, and 4 bases had no gene match. The CDR3 extends over 15 amino acids. The V gene's germline CDR1 is SQVTM and CDR2 ANQGSEA. This CDR3 reads CSVTRTSGRADTQYF. Here the CDR3 DNA reads TGCAGCGTTACCCGGACTAGCGGGAGGGCAGATACGCAGTATTTT.

The chain uses TRBV2 and TRBJ1-6; TRBD1 matches at 8 bases. The CDR3 is made up of 14 amino acids. Germline-derived CDR1 and CDR2 are SNHLY and FYNNEI. Trimming took 8 bases from V and 7 from J; bases not matched to a gene: 7. The chain's CDR3 is CASRSGTGNSPLHF. The CDR3 DNA reads as TGTGCCAGCCGGTCCGGGACAGGCAATTCACCCCTCCACTTT.

The V gene is TRBV5-1, the J gene TRBJ1-2, with 9 bases that match TRBD1. V shed 3 bases, J shed 5 bases, and the junction held 11 bases outside the gene matches. This CDR3 has 16 residues. The germline CDR1 and CDR2 sequences are SGHRS and YFSETQ. In DNA form, the CDR3 reads TGCGCCAGCAGCTGGGAAACTATAGGGACAGGGTATGGCTACACCTTC. It codes for CASSWETIGTGYGYTF.

Ten or more counts support this clonotype. The chain links TRBV6-1 to TRBJ2-7; TRBD2 might be the D (6 bases). Trimming cost V 3 bases and J 2 bases, with 14 bases left between them. The CDR3 has 15 residues. CDR1 and CDR2 from the germline V gene are MNHNS and SASEGT. CDR3 sequence reads: CASSDGGSWAYEQYF. The CDR3 nucleotides read TGTGCCAGCAGTGACGGAGGGTCTTGGGCCTACGAGCAGTACTTC.

The chain employs TRBV10-3 and TRBJ2-3, with D tentatively TRBD2 (6 bases). V was cut by 4 bases and J by 11 bases, with 22 bases left in between. The CDR3 is made up of 15 amino acids. Looked up from germline, CDR1 is ENHRY and CDR2 is SYGVKD. CDR3 loop: CAISGDSGTYNEQYF. DNA of the CDR3: TGTGCCATCAGTGGGGATAGCGGCACCTACAATGAGCAGTATTTT.

In this sample, this clonotype turned up a few times. The chain combines TRBV2 with TRBJ2-1, with 14 bases lining up with TRBD2. Germline-derived CDR1 and CDR2 are SNHLY and FYNNEI. The ends lost 7 bases at V and 4 bases at J; junction bases unmatched: 3. The CDR3 is 15 amino acids. Here the CDR3 reads CASKGLAGDYNEQFF. CDR3 in DNA: TGTGCCAGCAAGGGACTAGCGGGGGATTACAATGAGCAGTTCTTC.

At least ten counts were recorded for this clonotype. The chain is built from TRBV30 and TRBJ2-7, with TRBD2 matching 12 bases. The CDR3 has 13 amino acids. Trimming removed 6 bases from V and 7 bases from J; junction bases left unmatched: 7. Germline CDR1 is GTSNPN and CDR2 is SVGIG (reference sequence). CDR3 loop: CACLAGGPWEQYF. CDR3 in DNA: TGTGCCTGTCTAGCGGGAGGGCCCTGGGAGCAGTACTTC.

This clonotype ranks as medium-sized. The CDR3 sequence is CASSDRGASYEQYF. CDR3 bases: TGTGCCAGCAGTGATAGGGGCGCCTCCTACGAGCAGTACTTC. The chain carries TRBV25-1 and TRBJ2-7, with D perhaps matching TRBD1 (5 bases). The CDR3 sequence is 14 residues long. V was clipped by 3 bases and J by 0 bases, with 9 bases between them. Germline V gene lookup returns CDR1 MGHDK and CDR2 SYGVNS.

On this clonotype: One end of the junction is discordant with germline, which a read error may explain. This rearrangement joins TRBV9 to TRBJ2-3, with D perhaps given as TRBD1 or TRBD2 (5 bases each). The CDR3 is 15 residues long. Germline V lookup: CDR1 SGDLS, CDR2 YYNGEE. CDR3 bases: TGTGCCAGCAGCTTGAGAGGGGCGAGCACAGGTACGCAGTATTTT. Its translation: CASSLRGASTGTQYF.

The chain joins TRBV14 to TRBJ2-2; possible D gene TRBD2, 6 bases. The V gene lost 2 bases and the J gene lost 5 bases, with 9 bases spanning the gap. The CDR3 loop spans 14 amino acids. Germline lookup yields CDR1 SGHDN and CDR2 FVKESK. The CDR3 DNA is TGTGCCAGCAGCCAAACGGGGGTAACCGGGGAGCTGTTTTTT. It is translated as CASSQTGVTGELFF.

This clonotype was detected many times. The chain recombines TRBV5-6 with TRBJ1-2; D unresolved. Trimming pared 1 base from V and 6 bases from J, leaving 7 bases between. The CDR3 loop spans 12 amino acids. Germline assignment: CDR1 SGHDT and CDR2 YYEEEE. CDR3 region: CASSLQADGYTF. CDR3 DNA sequence: TGTGCCAGCAGCTTGCAGGCTGATGGCTACACCTTC.

The gene calls are TRBV5-1 and TRBJ2-5; D not certain. CDR1 SGHRS and CDR2 YFSETQ come from the germline V gene. CDR3 length equals 14 residues. V lost 0 bases, J lost 0 bases, and 6 bases lay in between. The CDR3 nucleotides read TGCGCCAGCAGCTTGGGCCGGGACCAAGAGACCCAGTACTTC. Protein: CASSLGRDQETQYF.

This clonotype has a count of ten or more. This chain joins TRBV6-1 and TRBJ1-6, with TRBD1 as a possible D gene (5 bases). Germline loops: CDR1 MNHNS, CDR2 SASEGT. There are 16 residues in the CDR3. Trimming removed 5 bases from V and 3 bases from J, with 14 bases in between. CDR3 sequence (DNA): TGTGCCAGCAGTCCTACAAGGGGTAGCTATAATTCACCCCTCCACTTT. Translation: CASSPTRGSYNSPLHF.

The V call is TRBV7-2, the J call TRBJ1-5, with D maybe TRBD1 (5 bases). Germline V gives CDR1 SGHTA, CDR2 FQGNSA. V was trimmed by 4 bases and J by 7 bases, leaving 11 bases between them. The CDR3 extends over 13 amino acids. In nucleotides, the CDR3 is TGTGCCAGCAGCTCTCGGGGGAGCCAGCCCCAGCATTTT. Its translation: CASSSRGSQPQHF.

By sample share, this clonotype is medium-sized (0.01 to 0.1%). The chain couples TRBV7-3 to TRBJ2-5; 7 positions agree with TRBD2. From germline, CDR1 is SGHTA and CDR2 FQGTGA. Unmatched junction bases numbered 5, after V lost 5 bases and J lost 5 bases. The length of the CDR3 is 13 residues. Here the CDR3 DNA reads TGTGCCAGCAGCCCATCCGGGGGGGAGACCCAGTACTTC. This gives the protein CASSPSGGETQYF.

This clonotype was picked up many times. The J gene is TRBJ2-1, the V gene TRBV6-5, with unresolved D. The V gene's germline CDR1 is MNHEY and CDR2 SVGAGI. The CDR3 spans 15 residues. Trimming pared 0 bases from V and 10 bases from J, leaving 16 bases between. The CDR3 sequence: CASSYSSNRGGEQFF. In nucleotides, the CDR3 is TGTGCCAGCAGTTACTCGAGTAACAGAGGCGGCGAGCAGTTCTTC.

This clonotype was picked up many times. This chain's CDR3 is CASSRGVAGVYEQYF. The DNA for the CDR3 is TGTGCCAGCAGCCGAGGGGTAGCGGGAGTCTACGAGCAGTACTTC. The chain couples TRBV3-1 to TRBJ2-7, with 9 nucleotides matching TRBD2. V shed 4 bases, J shed 3 bases, and the junction held 7 bases outside the gene matches. Germline values: CDR1 LGHDT, CDR2 YNNKEL (reference sequence). The CDR3 runs 15 residues.

This clonotype has a count of ten or more. The rearrangement joins TRBV6-1 to TRBJ2-1; TRBD2 matches at 7 bases. This CDR3 comprises 13 residues. Germline CDR1 and CDR2: MNHNS and SASEGT. V lost 5 bases to trimming and J lost 5 bases; unmatched junction nucleotides: 3. The CDR3 DNA reads as TGTGCCAGCAGTCTGAGCGGGAACAATGAGCAGTTCTTC. Translating gives CASSLSGNNEQFF.